This T cell receptor (beta chain) was identified during a study of T cells in tumors after PD-1 blockade. Study as a whole: Prior checkpoint blockade, systemic immunosuppressant use, or anti-cancer therapy within 4 weeks excluded patients. Blood samples averaged around 110,000 templates (range about 22,000-260,000) and roughly 37,000 unique clonotypes. A subset received ongoing vismodegib 150 mg daily alongside anti-PD-1 therapy.

From germline, CDR1 is MNHNY and CDR2 SVGAGI (reference sequence). Trimming shortened V by 7 bases and J by 2 bases, and 15 bases separated the two germline ends. This CDR3 is built from 15 residues. In its sample, this clone was seen once. Libraries were prepared by immunoSEQ multiplex PCR; TCRdb keeps only in-frame clonotypes and omits some of them. The sample contains about 33,000 clones, around four fifths of which appear only once. The source of this sequence is a human donor with basal cell carcinoma. Specimen: PBMCs, collected before anti-PD-1 treatment. This sequence joins TRBV6-6 and TRBJ2-1; no clear D. The CDR3 protein is CASIKDGSPYNEQFF. CDR3 nucleotide sequence: TGTGCCAGCATTAAGGACGGTTCTCCCTACAATGAGCAGTTCTTC.